This TCR beta chain was observed in a study of T cell responses to AZD1222 COVID-19 vaccine. The overall study: Second doses were pooled across both intervals (about 4 or about 12 weeks). Study-wide points: Clonal diversity was possibly underestimated, and white British individuals and females predominated among donors. Spike-specific TCR breadth rose after two AZD1222 doses, and depth rose as well.

In the case of this clone: Its antigen remains unidentified.

Data came from immunoSEQ multiplex PCR; TCRdb stores just in-frame clones and leaves some out. The data contain 250,000 or so clones, 85% to 95% of them singletons. The CDR3 loop spans 15 amino acids. Germline lookup yields CDR1 SEHNR and CDR2 FQNEAQ (reference sequence). V was shortened by 5 bases and J by 2 bases, with 16 bases between the two germline ends. The V call is TRBV7-9, the J call TRBJ2-7; D possibly matches TRBD1 or TRBD2 (5 bases each). This clonotype was sampled from an adult in good health. Sample: peripheral blood, taken on day 0 of AZD1222 vaccination. The CDR3 DNA is TGTGCCAGCAGCCCGGACCGGGACCGGCCCTACGAGCAGTACTTC. It translates to CASSPDRDRPYEQYF.